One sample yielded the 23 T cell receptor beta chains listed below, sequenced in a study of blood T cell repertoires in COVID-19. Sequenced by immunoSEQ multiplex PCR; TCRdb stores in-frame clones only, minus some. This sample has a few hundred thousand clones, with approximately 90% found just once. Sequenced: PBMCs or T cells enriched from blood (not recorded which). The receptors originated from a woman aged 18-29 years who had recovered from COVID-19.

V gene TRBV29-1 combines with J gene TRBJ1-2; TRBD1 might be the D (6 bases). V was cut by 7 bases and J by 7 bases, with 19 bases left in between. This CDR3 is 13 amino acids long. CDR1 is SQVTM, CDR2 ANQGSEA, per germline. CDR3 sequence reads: CSASKQGEGGYTF. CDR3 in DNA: TGCAGCGCTTCGAAACAGGGAGAGGGTGGCTACACCTTC.

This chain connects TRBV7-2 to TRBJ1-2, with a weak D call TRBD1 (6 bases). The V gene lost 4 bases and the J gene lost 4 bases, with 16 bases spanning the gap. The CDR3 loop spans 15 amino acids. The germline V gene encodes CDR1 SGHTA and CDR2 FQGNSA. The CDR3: CASSSPDRLSYGYTF. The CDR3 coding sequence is TGTGCCAGCAGCTCTCCCGACAGGCTAAGCTATGGCTACACCTTC.

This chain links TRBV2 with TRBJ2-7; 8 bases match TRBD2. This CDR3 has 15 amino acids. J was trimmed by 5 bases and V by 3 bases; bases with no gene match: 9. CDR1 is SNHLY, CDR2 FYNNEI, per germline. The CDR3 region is CASSDISGRDHEQYF. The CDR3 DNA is TGTGCCAGCAGTGATATAAGCGGGAGAGATCACGAGCAGTACTTC. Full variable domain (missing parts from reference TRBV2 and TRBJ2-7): EPEVTQTPSHQVTQMGQEVILRCVPISNHLYFYWYRQILGQKVEFLVSFYNNEISEKSEIFDDQFSVERPDGSNFTLKIRSTKLEDSAMYFCASSDISGRDHEQYFGPGTRLTVT.

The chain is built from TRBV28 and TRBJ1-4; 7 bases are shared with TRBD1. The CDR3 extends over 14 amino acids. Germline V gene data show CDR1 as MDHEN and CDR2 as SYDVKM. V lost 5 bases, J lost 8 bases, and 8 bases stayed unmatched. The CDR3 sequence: CASSPTGDWEKLFF. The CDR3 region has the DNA TGTGCCAGCAGTCCTACAGGGGACTGGGAAAAACTGTTTTTT. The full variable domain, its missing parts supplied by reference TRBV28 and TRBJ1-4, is DVKVTQSSRYLVKRTGEKVFLECVQDMDHENMFWYRQDPGLGLRLIYFSYDVKMKEKGDIPEGYSVSREKKERFSLILESASTNQTSMYLCASSPTGDWEKLFFGSGTQLSVL.

Here the CDR3 reads CASSPTGETQYF. In DNA form, the CDR3 reads TGTGCCAGTAGTCCGACGGGAGAGACCCAGTACTTC. V and J are TRBV19 and TRBJ2-5; D is unclear. With 5 bases removed from V and 4 bases from J, the gap between germline ends came to 8 bases. Per germline, CDR1 LNHDA and CDR2 SQIVND (reference sequence). The CDR3 loop spans 12 amino acids.

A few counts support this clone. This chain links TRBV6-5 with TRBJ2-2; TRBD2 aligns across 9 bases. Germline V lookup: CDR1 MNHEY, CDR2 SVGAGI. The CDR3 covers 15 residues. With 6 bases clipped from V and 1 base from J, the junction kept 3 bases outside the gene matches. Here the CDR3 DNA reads TGTGCCAGCAGAGAGACTAGCGGGAACACCGGGGAGCTGTTTTTT. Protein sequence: CASRETSGNTGELFF.

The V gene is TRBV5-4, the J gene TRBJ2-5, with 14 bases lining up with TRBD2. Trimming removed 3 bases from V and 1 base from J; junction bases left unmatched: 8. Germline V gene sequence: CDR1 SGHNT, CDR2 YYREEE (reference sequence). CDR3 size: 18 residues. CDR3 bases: TGTGCCAGCAGCTCCGGGACTAGCGGGGGAGGGTTCCAAGAGACCCAGTACTTC. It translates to CASSSGTSGGGFQETQYF.

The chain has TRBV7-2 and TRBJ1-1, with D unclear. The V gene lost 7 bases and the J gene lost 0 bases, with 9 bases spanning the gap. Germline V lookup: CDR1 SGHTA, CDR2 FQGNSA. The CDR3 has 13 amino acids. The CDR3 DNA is TGTGCCAGCAATGATAGATTGAACACTGAAGCTTTCTTT. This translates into CASNDRLNTEAFF.

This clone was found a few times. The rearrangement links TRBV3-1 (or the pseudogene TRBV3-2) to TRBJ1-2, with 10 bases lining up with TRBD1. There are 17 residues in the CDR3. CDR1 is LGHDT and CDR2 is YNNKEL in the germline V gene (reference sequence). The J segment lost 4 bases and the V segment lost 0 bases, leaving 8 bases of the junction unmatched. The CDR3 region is CASSQDVTGTGVYGYTF. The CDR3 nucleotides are TGTGCCAGCAGCCAAGACGTAACCGGGACAGGGGTCTATGGCTACACCTTC.

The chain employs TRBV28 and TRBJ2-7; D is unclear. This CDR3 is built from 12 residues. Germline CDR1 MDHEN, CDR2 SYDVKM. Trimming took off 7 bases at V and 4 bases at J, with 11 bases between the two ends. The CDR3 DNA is TGTGCCAGCAACTCCTGGGCTTACGAGCAGTACTTC. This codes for CASNSWAYEQYF. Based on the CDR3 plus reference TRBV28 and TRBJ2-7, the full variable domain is DVKVTQSSRYLVKRTGEKVFLECVQDMDHENMFWYRQDPGLGLRLIYFSYDVKMKEKGDIPEGYSVSREKKERFSLILESASTNQTSMYLCASNSWAYEQYFGPGTRLTVT.

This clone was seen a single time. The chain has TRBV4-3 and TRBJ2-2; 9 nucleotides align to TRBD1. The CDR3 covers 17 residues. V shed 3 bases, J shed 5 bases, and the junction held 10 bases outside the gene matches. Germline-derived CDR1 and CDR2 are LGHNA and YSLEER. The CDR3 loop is CASSHFTGGPETGELFF. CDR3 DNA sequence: TGCGCCAGCAGCCACTTTACAGGGGGCCCTGAGACCGGGGAGCTGTTTTTT.

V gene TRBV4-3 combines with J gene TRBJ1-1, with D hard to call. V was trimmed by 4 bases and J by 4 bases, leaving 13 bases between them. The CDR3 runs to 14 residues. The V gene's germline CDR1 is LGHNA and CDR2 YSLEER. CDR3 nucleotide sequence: TGCGCCAGCAGCCTCGGACTGGATGGCACTGAAGCTTTCTTT. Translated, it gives CASSLGLDGTEAFF.

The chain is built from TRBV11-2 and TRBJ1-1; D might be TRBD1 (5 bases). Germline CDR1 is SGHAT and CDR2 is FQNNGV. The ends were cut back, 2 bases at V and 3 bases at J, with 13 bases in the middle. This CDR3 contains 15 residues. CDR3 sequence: CASSLNQGSDTEAFF. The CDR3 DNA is TGTGCCAGCAGCTTAAATCAGGGTTCGGACACTGAAGCTTTCTTT.

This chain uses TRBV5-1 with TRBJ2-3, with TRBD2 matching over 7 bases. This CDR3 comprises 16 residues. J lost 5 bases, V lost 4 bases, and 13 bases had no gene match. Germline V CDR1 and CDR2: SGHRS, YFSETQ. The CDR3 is CASSREGRPSVDTQYF. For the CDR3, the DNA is TGCGCCAGCAGCAGGGAGGGGAGGCCTTCGGTAGATACGCAGTATTTT.

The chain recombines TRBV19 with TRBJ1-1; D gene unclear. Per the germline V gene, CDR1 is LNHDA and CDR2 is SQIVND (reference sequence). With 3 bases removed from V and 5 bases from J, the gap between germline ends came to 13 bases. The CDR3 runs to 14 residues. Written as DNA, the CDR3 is TGTGCCAGTAGTATCCGCAGCGTCCCAACTGAAGCTTTCTTT. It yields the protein CASSIRSVPTEAFF.

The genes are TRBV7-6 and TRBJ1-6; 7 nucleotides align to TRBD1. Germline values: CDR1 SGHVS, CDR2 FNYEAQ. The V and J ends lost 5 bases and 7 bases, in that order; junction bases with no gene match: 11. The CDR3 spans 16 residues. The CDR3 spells CASSPGVGQPNSPLHF. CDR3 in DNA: TGTGCCAGCAGCCCCGGAGTGGGACAGCCGAATTCACCCCTCCACTTT.

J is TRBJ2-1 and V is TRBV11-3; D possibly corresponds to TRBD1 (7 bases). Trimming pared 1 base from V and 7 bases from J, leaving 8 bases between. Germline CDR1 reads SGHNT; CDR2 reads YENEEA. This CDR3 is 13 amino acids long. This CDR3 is CASSLAGGNEQFF. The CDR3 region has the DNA TGTGCCAGCAGCTTAGCAGGGGGGAATGAGCAGTTCTTC.

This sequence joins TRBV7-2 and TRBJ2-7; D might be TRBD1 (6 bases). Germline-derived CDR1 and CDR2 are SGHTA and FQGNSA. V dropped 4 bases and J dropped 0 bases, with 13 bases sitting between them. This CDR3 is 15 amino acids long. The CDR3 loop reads CASSSIQGVSYEQYF. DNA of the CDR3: TGTGCCAGCAGCTCCATACAGGGAGTCTCCTACGAGCAGTACTTC.

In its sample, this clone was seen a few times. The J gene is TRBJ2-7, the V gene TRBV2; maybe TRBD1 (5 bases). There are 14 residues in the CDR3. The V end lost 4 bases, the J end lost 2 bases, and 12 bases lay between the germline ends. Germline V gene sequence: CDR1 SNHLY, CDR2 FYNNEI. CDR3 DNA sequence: TGTGCCAGCAGTGGCCAGGGAATAGCCTACGAGCAGTACTTC. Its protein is CASSGQGIAYEQYF.

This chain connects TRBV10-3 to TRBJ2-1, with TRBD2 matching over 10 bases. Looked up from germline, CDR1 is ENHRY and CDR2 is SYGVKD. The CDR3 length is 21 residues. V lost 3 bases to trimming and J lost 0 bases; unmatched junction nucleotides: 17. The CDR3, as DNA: TGTGCCATCAGTGACCCGACGATTGGTAGCGGGGGGTACAGCTCCTACAATGAGCAGTTCTTC. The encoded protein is CAISDPTIGSGGYSSYNEQFF.

The CDR3 region is CASSATPGNTIYF. The CDR3 region has the DNA TGTGCCAGCAGCGCGACACCAGGAAACACCATATATTTT. This chain connects TRBV27 to TRBJ1-3, with D hard to call. The CDR3 is 13 amino acids. Trimming took 6 bases from V and 4 from J, leaving 10 bases between them. Germline values: CDR1 MNHEY, CDR2 SMNVEV (reference sequence).

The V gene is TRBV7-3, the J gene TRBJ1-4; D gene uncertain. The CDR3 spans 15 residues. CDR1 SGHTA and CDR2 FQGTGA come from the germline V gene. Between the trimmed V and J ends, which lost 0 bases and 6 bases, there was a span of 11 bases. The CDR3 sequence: CASSLTPARDEKLFF. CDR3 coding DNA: TGTGCCAGCAGCTTAACTCCGGCGCGGGATGAAAAACTGTTTTTT.

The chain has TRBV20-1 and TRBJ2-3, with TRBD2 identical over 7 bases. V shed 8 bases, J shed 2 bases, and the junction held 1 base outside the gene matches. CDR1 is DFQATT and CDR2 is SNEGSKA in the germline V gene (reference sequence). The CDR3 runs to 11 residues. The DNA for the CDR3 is TGCAGTAGCGGGAACACAGATACGCAGTATTTT. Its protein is CSSGNTDTQYF.